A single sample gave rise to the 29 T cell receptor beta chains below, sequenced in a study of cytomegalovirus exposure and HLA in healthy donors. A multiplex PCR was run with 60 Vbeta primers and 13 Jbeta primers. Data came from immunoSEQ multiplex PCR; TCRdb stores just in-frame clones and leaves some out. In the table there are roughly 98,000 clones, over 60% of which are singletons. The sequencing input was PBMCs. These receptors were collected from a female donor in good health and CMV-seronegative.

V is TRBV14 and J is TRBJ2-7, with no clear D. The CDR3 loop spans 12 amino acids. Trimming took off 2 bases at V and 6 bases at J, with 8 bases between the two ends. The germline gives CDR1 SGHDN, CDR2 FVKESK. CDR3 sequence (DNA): TGTGCCAGCAGCCAATTCTCGCGCGAGCAGTACTTC. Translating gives CASSQFSREQYF.

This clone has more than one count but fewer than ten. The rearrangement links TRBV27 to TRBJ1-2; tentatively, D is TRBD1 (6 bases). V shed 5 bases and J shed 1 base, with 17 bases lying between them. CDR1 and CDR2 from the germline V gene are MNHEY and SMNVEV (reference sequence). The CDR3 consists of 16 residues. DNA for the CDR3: TGTGCCAGCAGTCGGACAGCGGCTTGGGGTAACTATGGCTACACCTTC. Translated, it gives CASSRTAAWGNYGYTF.

The CDR3 DNA reads TGCGCCAGCAGCTTACAGGCTAATCAGCCCCAGCATTTT. Translated: CASSLQANQPQHF. The chain combines TRBV5-1 with TRBJ1-5, with D perhaps matching TRBD1 (5 bases). V was cut by 2 bases and J by 4 bases, with 7 bases left in between. The CDR3 consists of 13 residues. From germline, CDR1 is SGHRS and CDR2 YFSETQ. The full variable domain, its missing parts supplied by reference TRBV5-1 and TRBJ1-5, is KAGVTQTPRYLIKTRGQQVTLSCSPISGHRSVSWYQQTPGQGLQFLFEYFSETQRNKGNFPGRFSGRQFSNSRSEMNVSTLELGDSALYLCASSLQANQPQHFGDGTRLSIL.

The CDR3 protein is CASSKALAGKGPSYEQYF. CDR3 bases: TGTGCCAGCAGCAAAGCCCTAGCGGGAAAAGGTCCCTCCTACGAGCAGTACTTC. V and J are TRBV21-1 and TRBJ2-7; the D call TRBD2 from the table was never checked on the DNA. TRBV21-1 is marked as a pseudogene. The CDR3 has 18 amino acids.

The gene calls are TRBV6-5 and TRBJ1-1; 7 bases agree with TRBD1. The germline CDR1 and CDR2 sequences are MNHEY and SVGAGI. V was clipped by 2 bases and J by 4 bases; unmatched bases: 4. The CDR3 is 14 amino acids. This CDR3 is CASSYDRVGTEAFF. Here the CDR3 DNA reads TGTGCCAGCAGTTACGACAGGGTGGGCACTGAAGCTTTCTTT.

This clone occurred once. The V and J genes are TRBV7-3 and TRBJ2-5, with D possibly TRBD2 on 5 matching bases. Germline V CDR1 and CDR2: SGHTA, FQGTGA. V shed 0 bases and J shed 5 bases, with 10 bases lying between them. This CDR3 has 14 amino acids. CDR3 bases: TGTGCCAGCAGCTTAACTCTTTCGGGGGAGACCCAGTACTTC. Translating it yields CASSLTLSGETQYF.

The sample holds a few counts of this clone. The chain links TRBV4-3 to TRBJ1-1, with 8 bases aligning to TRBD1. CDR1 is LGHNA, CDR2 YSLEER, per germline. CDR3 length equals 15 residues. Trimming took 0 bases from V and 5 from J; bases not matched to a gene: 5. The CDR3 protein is CASSQDPTGETEAFF. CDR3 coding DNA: TGCGCCAGCAGCCAAGACCCGACAGGGGAAACTGAAGCTTTCTTT.

CDR3 protein: CASSAVGTGVGSNQPQHF. The CDR3 DNA reads as TGTGCCAGCAGCGCCGTCGGGACAGGGGTCGGGAGCAATCAGCCCCAGCATTTT. The chain employs TRBV7-6 and TRBJ1-5; 10 bases line up with TRBD1. J lost 1 base, V lost 5 bases, and 11 bases had no gene match. Per the germline V gene, CDR1 is SGHVS and CDR2 is FNYEAQ. The CDR3 consists of 18 residues.

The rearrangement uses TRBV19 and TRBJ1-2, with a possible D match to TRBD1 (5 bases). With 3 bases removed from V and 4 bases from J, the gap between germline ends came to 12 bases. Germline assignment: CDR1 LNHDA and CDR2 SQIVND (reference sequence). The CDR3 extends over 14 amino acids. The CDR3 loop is CASSISRVGYGYTF. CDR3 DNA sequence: TGTGCCAGTAGTATTTCCAGGGTTGGCTATGGCTACACCTTC.

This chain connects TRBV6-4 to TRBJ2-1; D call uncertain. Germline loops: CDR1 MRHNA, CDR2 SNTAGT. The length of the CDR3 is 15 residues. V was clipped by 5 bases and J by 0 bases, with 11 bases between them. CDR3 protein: CASSFIPSSYNEQFF. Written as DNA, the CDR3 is TGTGCCAGCAGTTTTATCCCGAGCTCCTACAATGAGCAGTTCTTC.

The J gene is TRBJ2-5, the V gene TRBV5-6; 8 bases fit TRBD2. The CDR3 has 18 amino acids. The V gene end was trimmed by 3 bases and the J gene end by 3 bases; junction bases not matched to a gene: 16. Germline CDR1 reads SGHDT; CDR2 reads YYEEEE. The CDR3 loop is CASSSYLAGLSREETQYF. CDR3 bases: TGTGCCAGCAGCTCCTATTTAGCGGGGCTCTCGAGGGAAGAGACCCAGTACTTC.

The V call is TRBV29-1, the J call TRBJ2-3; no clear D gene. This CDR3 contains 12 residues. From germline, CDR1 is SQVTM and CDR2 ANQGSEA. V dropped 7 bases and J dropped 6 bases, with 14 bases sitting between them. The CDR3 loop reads CSAASGSDTQYF. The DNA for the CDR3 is TGCAGCGCAGCCTCCGGGTCGGATACGCAGTATTTT.

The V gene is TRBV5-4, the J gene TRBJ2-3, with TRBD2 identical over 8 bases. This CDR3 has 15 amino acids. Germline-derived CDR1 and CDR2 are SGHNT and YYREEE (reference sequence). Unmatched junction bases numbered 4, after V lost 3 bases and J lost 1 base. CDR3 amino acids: CASSYSGAGTDTQYF. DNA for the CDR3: TGTGCCAGCAGCTATAGCGGGGCTGGCACAGATACGCAGTATTTT.

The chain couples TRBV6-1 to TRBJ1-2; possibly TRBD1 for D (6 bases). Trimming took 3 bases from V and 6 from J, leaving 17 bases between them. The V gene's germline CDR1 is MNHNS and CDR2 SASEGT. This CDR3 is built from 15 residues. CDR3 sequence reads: CASSEKYRERDGYTF. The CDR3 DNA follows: TGTGCCAGCAGTGAGAAATACAGGGAACGGGATGGCTACACCTTC.

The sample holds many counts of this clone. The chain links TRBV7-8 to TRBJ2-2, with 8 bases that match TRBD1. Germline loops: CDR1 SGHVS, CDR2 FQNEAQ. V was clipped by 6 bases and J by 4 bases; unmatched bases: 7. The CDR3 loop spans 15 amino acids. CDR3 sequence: CASRRGQGPTGELFF. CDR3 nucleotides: TGTGCCAGCAGACGCGGACAGGGTCCCACCGGGGAGCTGTTTTTT.

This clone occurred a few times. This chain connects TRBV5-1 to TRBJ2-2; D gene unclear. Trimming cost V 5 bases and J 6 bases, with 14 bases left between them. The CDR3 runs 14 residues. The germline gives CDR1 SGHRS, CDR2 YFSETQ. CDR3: CASSPEIASGELFF. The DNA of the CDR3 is TGCGCCAGCAGTCCCGAAATAGCATCCGGGGAGCTGTTTTTT.

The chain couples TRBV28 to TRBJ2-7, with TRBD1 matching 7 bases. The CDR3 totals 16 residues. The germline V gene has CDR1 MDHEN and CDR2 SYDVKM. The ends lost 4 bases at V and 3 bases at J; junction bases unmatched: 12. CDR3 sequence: CASSSTGQVRYYEQYF. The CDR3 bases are TGTGCCAGCAGTTCAACCGGACAGGTTCGGTACTACGAGCAGTACTTC.

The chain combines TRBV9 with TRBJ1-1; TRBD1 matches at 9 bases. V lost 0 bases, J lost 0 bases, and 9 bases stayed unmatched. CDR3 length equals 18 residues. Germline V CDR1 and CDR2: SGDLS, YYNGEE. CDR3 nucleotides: TGTGCCAGCAGCGTAGAACCCCCGGGACAGGGTATGAACACTGAAGCTTTCTTT. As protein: CASSVEPPGQGMNTEAFF.

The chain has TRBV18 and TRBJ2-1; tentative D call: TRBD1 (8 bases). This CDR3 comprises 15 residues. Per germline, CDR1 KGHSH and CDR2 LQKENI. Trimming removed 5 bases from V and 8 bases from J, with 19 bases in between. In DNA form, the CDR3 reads TGTGCCAGCTCATCCAGGACAGGGACTACCGATGAGCAGTTCTTC. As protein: CASSSRTGTTDEQFF.

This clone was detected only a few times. The CDR3 sequence: CASSYSTGKGYEQYF. CDR3 bases: TGTGCCAGCAGTTACTCGACCGGGAAAGGCTACGAGCAGTACTTC. The rearrangement joins TRBV6-5 to TRBJ2-7; weak D call: TRBD2 (5 bases). Trimming pared 0 bases from V and 3 bases from J, leaving 12 bases between. Per germline, CDR1 MNHEY and CDR2 SVGAGI. This CDR3 region has 15 residues.

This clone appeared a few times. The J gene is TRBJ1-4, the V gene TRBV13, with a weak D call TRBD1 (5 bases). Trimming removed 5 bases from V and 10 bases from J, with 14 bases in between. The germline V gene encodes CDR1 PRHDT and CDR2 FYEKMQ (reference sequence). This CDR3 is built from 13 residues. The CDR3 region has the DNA TGTGCCAGCAGCCCCCGGATCGGGGGAAAACTGTTTTTT. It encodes CASSPRIGGKLFF.

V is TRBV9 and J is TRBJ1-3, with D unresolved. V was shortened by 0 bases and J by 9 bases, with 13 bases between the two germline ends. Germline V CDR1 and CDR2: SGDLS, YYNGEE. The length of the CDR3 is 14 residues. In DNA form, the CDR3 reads TGTGCCAGCAGCGTAGGAAGCGACCGCGGCACCATATATTTT. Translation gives CASSVGSDRGTIYF.

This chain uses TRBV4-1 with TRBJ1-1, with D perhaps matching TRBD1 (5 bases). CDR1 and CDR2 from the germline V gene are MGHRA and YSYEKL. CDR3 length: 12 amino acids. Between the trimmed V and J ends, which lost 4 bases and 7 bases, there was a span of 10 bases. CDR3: CASSPYGGEAFF. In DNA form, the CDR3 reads TGCGCCAGCAGCCCATACGGGGGTGAAGCTTTCTTT.

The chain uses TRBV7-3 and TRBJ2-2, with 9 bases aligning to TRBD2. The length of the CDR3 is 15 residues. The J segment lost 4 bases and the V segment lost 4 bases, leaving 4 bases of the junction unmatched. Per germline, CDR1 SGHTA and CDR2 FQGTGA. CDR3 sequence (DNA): TGTGCCAGCAGCTGGGGTAGCGGGGGCACCGGGGAGCTGTTTTTT. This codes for CASSWGSGGTGELFF.

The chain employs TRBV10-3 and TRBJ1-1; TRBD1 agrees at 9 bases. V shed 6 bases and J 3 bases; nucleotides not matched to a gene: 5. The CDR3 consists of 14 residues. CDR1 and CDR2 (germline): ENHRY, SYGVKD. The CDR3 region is CAIRGTGRDTEAFF. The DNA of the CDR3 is TGTGCCATCAGGGGGACAGGGAGGGACACTGAAGCTTTCTTT.

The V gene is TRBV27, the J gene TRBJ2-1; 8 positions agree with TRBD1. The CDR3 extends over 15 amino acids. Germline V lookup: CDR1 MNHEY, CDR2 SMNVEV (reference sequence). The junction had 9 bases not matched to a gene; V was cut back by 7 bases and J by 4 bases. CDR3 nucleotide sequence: TGTGCCAGCACCCCCGGGACAGGTCTATACAATGAGCAGTTCTTC. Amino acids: CASTPGTGLYNEQFF.

As DNA, the CDR3 is TGTGCCAGCAGCTTAGGGGGAGGTCAGCCCCAGCATTTT. Its translation is CASSLGGGQPQHF. V and J are TRBV7-6 and TRBJ1-5; D unresolved. This CDR3 has 13 residues. The V and J ends lost 1 base and 6 bases respectively, with 7 bases between them. Germline loops: CDR1 SGHVS, CDR2 FNYEAQ. Combining the CDR3 with reference TRBV7-6 and TRBJ1-5 gives the whole variable domain GAGVSQSPRYKVTKRGQDVALRCDPISGHVSLYWYRQALGQGPEFLTYFNYEAQQDKSGLPNDRFSAERPEGSISTLTIQRTEQRDSAMYRCASSLGGGQPQHFGDGTRLSIL.

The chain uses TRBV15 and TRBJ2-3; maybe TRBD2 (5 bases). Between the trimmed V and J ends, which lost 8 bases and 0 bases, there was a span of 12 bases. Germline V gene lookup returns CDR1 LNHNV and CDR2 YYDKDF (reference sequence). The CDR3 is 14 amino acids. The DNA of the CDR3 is TGTGCCACCGTAGCGCGGCAAAGCACAGATACGCAGTATTTT. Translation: CATVARQSTDTQYF.

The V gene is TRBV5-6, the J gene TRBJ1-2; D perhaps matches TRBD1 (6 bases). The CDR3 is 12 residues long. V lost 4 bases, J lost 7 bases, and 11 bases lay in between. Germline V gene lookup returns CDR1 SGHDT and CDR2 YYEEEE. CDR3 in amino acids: CASSRGGGGYTF. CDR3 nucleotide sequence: TGTGCCAGCAGCCGAGGGGGGGGTGGCTACACCTTC.